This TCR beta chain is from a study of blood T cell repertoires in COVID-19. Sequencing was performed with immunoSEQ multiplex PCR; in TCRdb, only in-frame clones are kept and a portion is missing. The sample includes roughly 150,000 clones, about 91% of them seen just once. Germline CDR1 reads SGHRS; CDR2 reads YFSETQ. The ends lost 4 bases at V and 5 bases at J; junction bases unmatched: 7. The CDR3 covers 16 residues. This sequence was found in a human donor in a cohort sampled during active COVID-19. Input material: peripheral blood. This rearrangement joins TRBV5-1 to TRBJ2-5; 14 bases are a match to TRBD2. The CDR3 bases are TGCGCCAGCAGCAGGGGGACTAGCGGGGGCCAGGAGACCCAGTACTTC. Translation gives CASSRGTSGGQETQYF.